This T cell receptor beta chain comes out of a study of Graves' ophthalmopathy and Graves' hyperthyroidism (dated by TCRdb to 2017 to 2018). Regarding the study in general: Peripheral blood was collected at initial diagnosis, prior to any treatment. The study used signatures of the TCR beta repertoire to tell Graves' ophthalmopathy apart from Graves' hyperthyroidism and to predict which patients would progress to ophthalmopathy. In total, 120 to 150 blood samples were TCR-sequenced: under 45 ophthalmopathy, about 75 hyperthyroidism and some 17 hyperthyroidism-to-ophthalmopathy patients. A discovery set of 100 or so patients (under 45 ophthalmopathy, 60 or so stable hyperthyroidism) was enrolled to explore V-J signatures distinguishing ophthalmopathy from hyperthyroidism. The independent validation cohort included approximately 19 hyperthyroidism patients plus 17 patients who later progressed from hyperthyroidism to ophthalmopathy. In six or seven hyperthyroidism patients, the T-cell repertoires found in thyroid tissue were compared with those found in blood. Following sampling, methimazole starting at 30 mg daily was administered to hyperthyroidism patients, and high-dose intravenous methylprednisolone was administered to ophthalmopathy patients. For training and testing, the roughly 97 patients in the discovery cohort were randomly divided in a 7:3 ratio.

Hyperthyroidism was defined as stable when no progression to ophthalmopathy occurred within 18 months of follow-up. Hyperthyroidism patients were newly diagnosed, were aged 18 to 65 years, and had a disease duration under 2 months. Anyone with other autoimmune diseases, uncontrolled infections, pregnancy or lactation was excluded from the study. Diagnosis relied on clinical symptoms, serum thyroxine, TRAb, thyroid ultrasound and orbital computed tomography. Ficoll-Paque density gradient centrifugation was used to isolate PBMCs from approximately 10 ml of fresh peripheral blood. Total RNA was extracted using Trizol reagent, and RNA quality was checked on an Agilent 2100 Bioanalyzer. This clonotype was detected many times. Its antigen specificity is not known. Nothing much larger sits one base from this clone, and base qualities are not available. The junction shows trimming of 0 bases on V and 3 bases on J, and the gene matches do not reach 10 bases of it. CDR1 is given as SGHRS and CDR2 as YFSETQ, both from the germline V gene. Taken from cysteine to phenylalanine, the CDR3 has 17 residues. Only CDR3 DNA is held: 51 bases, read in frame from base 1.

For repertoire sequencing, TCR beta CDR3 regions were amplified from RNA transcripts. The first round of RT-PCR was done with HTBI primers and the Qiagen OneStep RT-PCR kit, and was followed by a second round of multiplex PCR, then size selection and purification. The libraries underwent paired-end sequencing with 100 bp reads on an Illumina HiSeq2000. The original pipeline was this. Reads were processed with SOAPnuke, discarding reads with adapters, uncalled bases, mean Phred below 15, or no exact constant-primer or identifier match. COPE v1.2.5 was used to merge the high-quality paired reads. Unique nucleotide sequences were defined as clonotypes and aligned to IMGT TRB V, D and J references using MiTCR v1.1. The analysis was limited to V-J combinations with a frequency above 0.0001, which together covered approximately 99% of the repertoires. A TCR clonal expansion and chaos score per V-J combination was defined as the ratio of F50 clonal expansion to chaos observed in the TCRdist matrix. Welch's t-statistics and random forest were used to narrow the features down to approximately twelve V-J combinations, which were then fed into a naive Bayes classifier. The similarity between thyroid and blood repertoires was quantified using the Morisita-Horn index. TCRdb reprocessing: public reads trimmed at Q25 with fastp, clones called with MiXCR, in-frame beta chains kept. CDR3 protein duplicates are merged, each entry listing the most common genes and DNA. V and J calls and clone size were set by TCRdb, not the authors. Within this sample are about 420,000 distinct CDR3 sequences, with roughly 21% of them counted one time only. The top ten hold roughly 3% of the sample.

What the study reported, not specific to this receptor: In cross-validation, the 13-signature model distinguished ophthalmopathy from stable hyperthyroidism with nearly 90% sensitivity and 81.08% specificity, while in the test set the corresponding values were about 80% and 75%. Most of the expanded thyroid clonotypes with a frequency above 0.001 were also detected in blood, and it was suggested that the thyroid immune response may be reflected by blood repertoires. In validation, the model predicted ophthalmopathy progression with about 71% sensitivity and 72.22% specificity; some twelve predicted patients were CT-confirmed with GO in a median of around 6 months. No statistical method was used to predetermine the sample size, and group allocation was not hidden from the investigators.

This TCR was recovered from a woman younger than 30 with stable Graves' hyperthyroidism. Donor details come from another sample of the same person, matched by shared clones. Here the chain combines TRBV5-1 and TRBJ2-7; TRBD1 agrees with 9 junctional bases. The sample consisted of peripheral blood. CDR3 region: CASSLGGGTGLIYEQYF. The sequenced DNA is TGCGCCAGCAGCTTGGGTGGAGGGACAGGGTTGATCTACGAGCAGTACTTC.